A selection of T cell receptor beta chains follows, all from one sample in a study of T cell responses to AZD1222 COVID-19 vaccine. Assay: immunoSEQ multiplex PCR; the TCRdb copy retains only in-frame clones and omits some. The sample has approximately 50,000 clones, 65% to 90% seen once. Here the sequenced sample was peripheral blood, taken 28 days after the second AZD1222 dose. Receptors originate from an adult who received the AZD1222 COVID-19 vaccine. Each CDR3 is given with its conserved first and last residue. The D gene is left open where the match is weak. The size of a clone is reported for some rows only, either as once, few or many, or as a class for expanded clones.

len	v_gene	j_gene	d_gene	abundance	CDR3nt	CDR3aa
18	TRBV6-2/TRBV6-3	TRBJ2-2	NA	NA	TGTGCCAGCAGTTACTTCGAAGGCGGGATGAGTCACACCGGGGAGCTGTTTTTT	CASSYFEGGMSHTGELFF
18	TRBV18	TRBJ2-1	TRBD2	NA	TGTGCCAGCTCACCCCGGACGGGGAGGGACTTCGCCTACAATGAGCAGTTCTTC	CASSPRTGRDFAYNEQFF
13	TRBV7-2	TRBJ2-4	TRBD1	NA	TGTGCCAGCAGCCCACTGGGACAGAACATTCAGTACTTC	CASSPLGQNIQYF
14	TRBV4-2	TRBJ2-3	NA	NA	TGTGCCAGCAGCCAAGATCGGGACTCAGATACGCAGTATTTT	CASSQDRDSDTQYF
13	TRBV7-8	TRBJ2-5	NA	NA	TGTGCCAGCAGCTTTGAGAGGGGGGAGACCCAGTACTTC	CASSFERGETQYF
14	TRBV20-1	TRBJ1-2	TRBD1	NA	TGCAGTGCTAGTCGGCGACAGGGGGCCTATGGCTACACCTTC	CSASRRQGAYGYTF
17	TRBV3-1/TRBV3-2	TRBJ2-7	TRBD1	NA	TGTGCCAGCAGCCAAGGGGTCTTAGGACAGGGCTCCTACGAGCAGTACTTC	CASSQGVLGQGSYEQYF
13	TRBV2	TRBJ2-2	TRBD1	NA	TGTGCCAGCAATGAGGGGGCAACCGGGGAGCTGTTTTTT	CASNEGATGELFF
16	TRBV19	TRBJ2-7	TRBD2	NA	TGTGCCAGTAGTATAGGCGGACTAGCCCACGTCTACGAGCAGTACTTC	CASSIGGLAHVYEQYF
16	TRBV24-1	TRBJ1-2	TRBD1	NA	TGTGCCACCAGTGATGCAGGGGACAGGGCAGCCGGAGGCTACACCTTC	CATSDAGDRAAGGYTF
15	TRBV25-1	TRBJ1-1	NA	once	TGTGCCAGCAGTCCCGGTCTAGGAGGGGACACTGAAGCTTTCTTT	CASSPGLGGDTEAFF
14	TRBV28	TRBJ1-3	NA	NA	TGTGCCAGCAGTCTGTTCCACTCTGGAAACACCATATATTTT	CASSLFHSGNTIYF
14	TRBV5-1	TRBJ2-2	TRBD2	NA	TGCGCCAGCAGGACTAGCGGGAGAGGCGGGGAGCTGTTTTTT	CASRTSGRGGELFF
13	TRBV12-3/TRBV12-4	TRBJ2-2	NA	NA	TGTGCCAGTCTCAAGGGGAACACCGGGGAGCTGTTTTTT	CASLKGNTGELFF
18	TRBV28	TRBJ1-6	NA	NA	TGTGCCAGCAGTTTAAGCTTGGGAAGGGGGGTCTATAATTCACCCCTCCACTTT	CASSLSLGRGVYNSPLHF
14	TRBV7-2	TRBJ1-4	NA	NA	TGTGCCAGCAGCTTAGCTGGTGGGTCTGAAAAACTGTTTTTT	CASSLAGGSEKLFF
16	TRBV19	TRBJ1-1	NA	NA	TGTGCCAGTAGTACACTTGGGAGGGCGGGAGGCACTGAAGCTTTCTTT	CASSTLGRAGGTEAFF
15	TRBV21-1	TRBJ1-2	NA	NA	TGTGCCAGCAGCAAAGCGCAGATTCCCCCTTATGGCTACACCTTC	CASSKAQIPPYGYTF
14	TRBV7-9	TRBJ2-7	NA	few	TGTGCCAGCAGCTTAGCGCCTGGGGATGGCGAGCAGTACTTC	CASSLAPGDGEQYF
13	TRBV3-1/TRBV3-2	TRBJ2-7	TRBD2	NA	TGTGCCAGCAGCCCGGGACTAGACGGCGAGCAGTACTTC	CASSPGLDGEQYF
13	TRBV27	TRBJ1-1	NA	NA	TGTGCCAGCAGCTCGGACAGGAACACTGAAGCTTTCTTT	CASSSDRNTEAFF
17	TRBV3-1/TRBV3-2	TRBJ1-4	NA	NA	TGTGCCAGCAGCCAAGATCTTCCACAGGGTCCTAATGAAAAACTGTTTTTT	CASSQDLPQGPNEKLFF
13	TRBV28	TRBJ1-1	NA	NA	TGTGCCAGCAGACCACAGGGTATCACTGAAGCTTTCTTT	CASRPQGITEAFF
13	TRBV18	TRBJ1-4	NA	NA	TGTGCCAGCTCACGAGGGGCTAATGAAAAACTGTTTTTT	CASSRGANEKLFF
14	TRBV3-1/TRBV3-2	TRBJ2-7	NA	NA	TGTGCCAGCAGCCAAGACCAGGGGAACTACGAGCAGTACTTC	CASSQDQGNYEQYF
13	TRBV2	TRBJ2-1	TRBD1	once	TGTGCCAGCAGTGAATCCAGGGGGAATGAGCAGTTCTTC	CASSESRGNEQFF
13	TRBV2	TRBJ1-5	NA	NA	TGTGCCAGCAGTGAGGTGAGCTATCAGCCCCAGCATTTT	CASSEVSYQPQHF
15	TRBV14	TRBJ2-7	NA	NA	TGTGCCAGCAGCCCCCCCGGTGGGAGCTCCTACGAGCAGTACTTC	CASSPPGGSSYEQYF
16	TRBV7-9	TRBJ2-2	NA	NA	TGTGCCAGCAGCTTAGGGGATCGGGACAGAAGGCGGGGAGCTGTTTTT	CASSLGDRDRRRGAVF
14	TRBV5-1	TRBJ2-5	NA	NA	TGCGCCAGCAGCTTGCCGACAGGAGAGGAGACCCAGTACTTC	CASSLPTGEETQYF
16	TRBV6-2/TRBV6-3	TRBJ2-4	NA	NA	TGTGCCAGCAGCAGTCGCCGGGGGTTAGCCAAAAACATTCAGTACTTC	CASSSRRGLAKNIQYF
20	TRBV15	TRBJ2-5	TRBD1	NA	TGTGCCACCAGCAGAGAAACCGGGACAGGGGTCGGGTCGTCCCAAGAGACCCAGTACTTC	CATSRETGTGVGSSQETQYF
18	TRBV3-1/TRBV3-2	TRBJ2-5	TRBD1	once	TGTGCCAGAAGCCCGTATACGTCCGGGACAGGGTTACAAGAGACCCAGTACTTC	CARSPYTSGTGLQETQYF
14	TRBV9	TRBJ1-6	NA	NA	TGTGCCAGCAGCGTAGGACAGGAGGATTCACCCCTCCACTTT	CASSVGQEDSPLHF
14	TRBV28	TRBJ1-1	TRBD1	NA	TGTGCCAGCAGTCCCCTAAGGGACAGCCTTGAAGCTTTCTTT	CASSPLRDSLEAFF
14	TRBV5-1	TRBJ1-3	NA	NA	TGCGCCAGCAGCTTGAACGGAGATGGAAACACCATATATTTT	CASSLNGDGNTIYF
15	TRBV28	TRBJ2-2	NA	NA	TGTGCCAGCAGCCCCGGGAGCACGAACACCGGGGAGCTGTTTTTT	CASSPGSTNTGELFF
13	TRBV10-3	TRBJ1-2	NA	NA	TGTGCCATCAGTGACCCCCGCTTTCATGGCTACACCTTC	CAISDPRFHGYTF
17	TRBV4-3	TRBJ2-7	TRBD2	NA	TGCGCCAGCAGCCAAGGCTTAGCGGGAGATTGGTTCTACGAGCAGTACTTC	CASSQGLAGDWFYEQYF